The following is a T cell receptor (beta chain) sequence with its context. This CDR3 is 16 amino acids long. The V gene end was trimmed by 3 bases and the J gene end by 0 bases; junction bases not matched to a gene: 4. CDR1 is SGHTA and CDR2 is FQGNSA in the germline V gene. These data are taken from a study of identical twins. TCRdb processed the 5' RACE reads anew with MiXCR; each CDR3 protein has one entry. The repertoire holds 200,000 to 250,000 distinct CDR3 sequences, 7% seen once, with 3.5% to 4% in the top ten. These same records also appear under a second study, on yellow fever vaccine responses in identical twins.

The chain employs TRBV7-2 and TRBJ2-1; 8 bases align to TRBD2. The specimen sequenced was memory (CD45RO+) T cells sorted from blood. This receptor was taken from a woman aged 18-35 years in good health. CDR3 bases: TGTGCCAGCAGCTTCGCCCGGGAGGGCTCCTACAATGAGCAGTTCTTC. Translation: CASSFAREGSYNEQFF.